This T cell receptor (beta chain) was sequenced in a study of CXCR3-negative and CXCR3-positive naive CD8 T cells. Looking at the study overall: Sequencing yielded approximately 130 million TRB reads, roughly 1.5 +/- 0.3 million per library. Study outcomes and limitations: Memory CD8+ T cell repertoires were far less diverse than both naive subsets. Researchers report that CXCR3-positive naive cells carry more hydrophobic TRB CDR3s than CXCR3-negative naive cells. After cryopreservation, CXCR3 expression dropped partially; most assays used fresh PBMCs.

With UMI labels, 5' RACE was used to prepare the TRB cDNA libraries. TCRdb reprocessed the 5' RACE reads and keeps a single row for each CDR3 protein, giving no DNA. The sample table includes under 85,000 distinct CDR3 sequences. This CDR3 has 18 residues. Germline CDR1 SQVTM, CDR2 ANQGSEA. A remark on this clonotype: The antigen is undetermined.

This sequence joins TRBV29-1 and TRBJ2-1; the D call from TCRdb, TRBD2, cannot be confirmed without DNA. This receptor was obtained from a human donor in good health. Some clones in this sample may be carry-over from other donors' samples. The sample comprised naive CXCR3+ CD8+ T cells from blood. The subset: CD45RO-CCR7+CD27+CD95- naive CD8+ T cells expressing CXCR3 (TNR3+). CDR3 protein: CSAEGEALAGVSYTEQFF.